The rows below give T cell receptor beta chains drawn from one sample of a study of Graves' ophthalmopathy and Graves' hyperthyroidism. TCRdb itself ran the multiplex PCR reads through MiXCR, one entry per CDR3 protein. The sample has approximately 640,000 distinct CDR3 sequences, 35% to 45% seen once. The sequenced sample consisted of peripheral blood. Source of these receptors: an adult man with Graves' ophthalmopathy. CDR3s include the opening cysteine and the closing phenylalanine or tryptophan. The D gene is left open where the match is weak. Expanded clones are given a class, and other clones once, few, many or no size at all.

J gene	V gene	clone size	D gene	CDR3 protein	CDR3 DNA
TRBJ1-2	TRBV24-1	many	TRBD1	CATSDADRDAGYTF	TGTGCCACCAGTGACGCGGACAGGGACGCTGGCTACACCTTC
TRBJ2-7	TRBV4-2	many	TRBD1	CASSQADRGGEQYF	TGTGCCAGCAGCCAGGCTGACAGGGGCGGCGAGCAGTACTTC
TRBJ1-5	TRBV7-2	many	-	CASSFGGNSNQPQHF	TGTGCCAGCAGCTTCGGAGGGAATAGCAATCAGCCCCAGCATTTT
TRBJ2-7	TRBV7-8	-	-	CASSSASAAITYEQYF	TGTGCCAGCAGCTCCGCGTCGGCAGCAATAACCTACGAGCAGTACTTC
TRBJ1-6	TRBV19	-	TRBD1	CASGQGVYNSPLLF	TGTGCCAGTGGACAGGGAGTCTATAATTCACCCCTCCTCTTT
TRBJ1-1	TRBV10-3	-	-	CAISEEKGATEAFF	TGTGCCATCAGTGAGGAGAAGGGCGCCACTGAAGCTTTCTTT
TRBJ1-2	TRBV7-3	-	TRBD1	CASSYDRGNYGYTF	TGTGCCAGCAGCTATGACAGGGGCAACTATGGCTACACCTTC
TRBJ1-6	TRBV9	few	-	CASSQVGNGNSPLHF	TGTGCCAGCAGCCAAGTGGGGAATGGAAATTCACCCCTCCACTTT
TRBJ1-5	TRBV7-2	-	TRBD1	CASSRGGGRGPVYRGQPQHF	TGTGCCAGCAGCAGGGGCGGGGGCCGGGGGCCGGTTTACAGGGGACAGCCCCAGCATTTT
TRBJ2-1	TRBV10-3	-	-	CAITGNSYNEQFF	TGTGCCATCACAGGGAATTCCTACAATGAGCAGTTCTTC
TRBJ1-2	TRBV29-1	-	-	CSFDSLGYTF	TGCAGCTTCGACAGTCTCGGCTACACCTTC
TRBJ1-5	TRBV6-1	many	TRBD1	CASSEHRGASQPQHF	TGTGCCAGCAGTGAACACAGGGGAGCGAGTCAGCCCCAGCATTTT
TRBJ1-1	TRBV20-1	-	TRBD1	CSAREGQSYQGAFF	TGCAGTGCTAGAGAGGGACAGTCGTACCAGGGAGCTTTCTTT
TRBJ1-2	TRBV5-6	few	TRBD1	CASSSEGQGDNYGYTF	TGTGCCAGCAGCTCGGAGGGACAGGGGGATAACTATGGCTACACCTTC
TRBJ2-5	TRBV4-1	few	-	CASSHFPQRGAETQYF	TGCGCCAGCAGCCACTTCCCTCAGAGGGGTGCGGAGACCCAGTACTTC
TRBJ1-5	TRBV10-3	-	-	CAISDQPRHF	TGTGCCATCAGTGATCAGCCCCGGCATTTT
TRBJ1-4	TRBV7-9	-	-	CASSFPRGGGTNEKLFF	TGTGCCAGCAGCTTCCCCCGGGGGGGAGGAACTAATGAAAAACTGTTTTTT
TRBJ1-5	TRBV2	many	-	CASSGGINNQPQHF	TGTGCCAGCAGTGGAGGTATTAACAATCAGCCCCAGCATTTT
TRBJ2-7	TRBV7-3	-	-	CASSQERRSSYEQYF	TGTGCCAGCAGCCAAGAGAGGAGGTCCTCCTACGAGCAGTACTTC
TRBJ1-1	TRBV6-2/TRBV6-3	-	-	CASKEVMNTEAFF	TGTGCCAGCAAGGAGGTGATGAACACTGAAGCTTTCTTT
TRBJ1-1	TRBV12-5	-	-	CASGGRGRGGTEAFF	TGTGCTAGTGGAGGGAGGGGGAGGGGCGGCACTGAAGCTTTCTTT
TRBJ2-2	TRBV7-9	-	-	CASSLRLNTGELFF	TGTGCCAGCAGCTTACGGTTGAACACCGGGGAGCTGTTTTTT
TRBJ2-7	TRBV7-2	-	TRBD2	CASSPASGRMGEQYF	TGTGCCAGCTCACCAGCTAGCGGGAGAATGGGCGAGCAGTACTTC
TRBJ2-3	TRBV14	-	TRBD2	CASSQGLGRAIDTQYF	TGTGCCAGCAGCCAAGGTCTCGGGAGGGCCATCGATACGCAGTATTTT
TRBJ1-2	TRBV6-4	many	-	CASSATVYGYTF	TGTGCCAGCAGTGCCACAGTCTATGGCTACACCTTC
TRBJ1-4	TRBV29-1	once	-	CSVELAGGYEKLFF	TGCAGCGTGGAACTAGCGGGGGGCTATGAAAAACTGTTTTTT
TRBJ2-7	TRBV7-1	-	TRBD1	CASSSPGQGESPYEQYF	TGTGCCAGCAGCTCCCCGGGTCAGGGGGAGTCTCCCTACGAGCAGTACTTC
TRBJ1-5	TRBV5-6	-	TRBD1	CASSHWTGLRYSNQPQHF	TGTGCCAGCAGCCACTGGACAGGGCTCCGTTATAGCAATCAGCCCCAGCATTTT
TRBJ1-2	TRBV7-9	-	TRBD1	CASSPNRGRGYGYTF	TGTGCCAGCAGCCCCAACAGGGGGCGCGGCTATGGCTACACCTTC
TRBJ2-7	TRBV7-9	-	-	CASSLALASPPFEQYF	TGTGCCAGCAGCTTAGCGCTCGCTAGCCCCCCTTTCGAGCAGTACTTC